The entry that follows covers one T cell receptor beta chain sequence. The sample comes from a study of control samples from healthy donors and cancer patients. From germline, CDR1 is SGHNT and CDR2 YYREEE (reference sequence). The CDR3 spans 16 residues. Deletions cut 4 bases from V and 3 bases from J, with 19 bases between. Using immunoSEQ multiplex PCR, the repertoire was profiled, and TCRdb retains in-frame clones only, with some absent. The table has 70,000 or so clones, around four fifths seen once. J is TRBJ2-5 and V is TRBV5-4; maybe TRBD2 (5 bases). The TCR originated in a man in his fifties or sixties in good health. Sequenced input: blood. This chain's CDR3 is CASSSLKGYGEETQYF. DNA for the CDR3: TGTGCCAGCAGCAGCCTCAAGGGCTACGGGGAAGAGACCCAGTACTTC.